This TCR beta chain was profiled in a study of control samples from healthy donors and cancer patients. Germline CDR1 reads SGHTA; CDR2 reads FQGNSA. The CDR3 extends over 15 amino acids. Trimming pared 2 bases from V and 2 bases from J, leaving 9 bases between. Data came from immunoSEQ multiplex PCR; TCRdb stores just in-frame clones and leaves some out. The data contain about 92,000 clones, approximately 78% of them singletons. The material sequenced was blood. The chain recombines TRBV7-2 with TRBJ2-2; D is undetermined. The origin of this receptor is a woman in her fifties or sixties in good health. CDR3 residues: CASSLSHSNTGELFF. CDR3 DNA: TGTGCCAGCAGCTTATCTCACAGTAACACCGGGGAGCTGTTTTTT.